This T cell receptor beta chain was profiled in a study of radiotherapy plus CTLA-4 blockade in lung cancer. Study summary: Among all patients, about 19% showed objective responses, while 30% to 35% had disease control. The study's findings and limits: TCR clones originating in tumors grew in number in blood after radiotherapy plus ipilimumab. The best prediction of response reportedly came from early blood T cell clone dynamics, with interferon-beta.

Sequenced by immunoSEQ multiplex PCR; TCRdb stores in-frame clones only, minus some. The table records 75,000 to 100,000 clones, 80% to 85% of them present only once. The germline V gene has CDR1 SNHLY and CDR2 FYNNEI. The CDR3 is 15 residues long. Losses at the gene ends were 2 bases for V and 10 bases for J; bases not matched to a gene: 8. For this clone: Its antigen is not identified.

In chemo-refractory metastatic non-small-cell lung cancer, patients got ipilimumab CTLA-4 blockade together with focal radiation. The V gene is TRBV2, the J gene TRBJ2-1, with 10 positions matching TRBD2. Specimen: peripheral blood, collected from a patient treated with radiotherapy plus ipilimumab. This TCR derives from a human donor with non-small cell lung cancer who had a partial response to radiotherapy plus ipilimumab. CDR3 coding DNA: TGTGCCAGCAGTGAATTCCTAGCGGGAGCCTTCGAGCAGTTCTTC. This codes for CASSEFLAGAFEQFF.